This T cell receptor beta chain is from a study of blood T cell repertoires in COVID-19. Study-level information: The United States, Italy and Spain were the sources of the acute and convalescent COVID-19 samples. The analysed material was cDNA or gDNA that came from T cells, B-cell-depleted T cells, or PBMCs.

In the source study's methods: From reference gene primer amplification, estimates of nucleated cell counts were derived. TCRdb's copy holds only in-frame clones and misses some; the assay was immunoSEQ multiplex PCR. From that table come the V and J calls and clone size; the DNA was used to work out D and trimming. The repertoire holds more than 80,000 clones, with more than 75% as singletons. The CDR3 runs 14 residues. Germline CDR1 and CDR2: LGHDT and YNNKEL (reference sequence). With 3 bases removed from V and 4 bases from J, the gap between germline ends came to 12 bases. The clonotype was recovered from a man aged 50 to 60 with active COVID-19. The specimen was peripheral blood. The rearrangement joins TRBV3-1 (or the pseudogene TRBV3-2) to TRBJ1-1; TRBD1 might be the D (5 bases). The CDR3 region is CASSHADMSTEAFF. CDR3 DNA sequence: TGTGCCAGCAGCCACGCGGACATGAGCACTGAAGCTTTCTTT.